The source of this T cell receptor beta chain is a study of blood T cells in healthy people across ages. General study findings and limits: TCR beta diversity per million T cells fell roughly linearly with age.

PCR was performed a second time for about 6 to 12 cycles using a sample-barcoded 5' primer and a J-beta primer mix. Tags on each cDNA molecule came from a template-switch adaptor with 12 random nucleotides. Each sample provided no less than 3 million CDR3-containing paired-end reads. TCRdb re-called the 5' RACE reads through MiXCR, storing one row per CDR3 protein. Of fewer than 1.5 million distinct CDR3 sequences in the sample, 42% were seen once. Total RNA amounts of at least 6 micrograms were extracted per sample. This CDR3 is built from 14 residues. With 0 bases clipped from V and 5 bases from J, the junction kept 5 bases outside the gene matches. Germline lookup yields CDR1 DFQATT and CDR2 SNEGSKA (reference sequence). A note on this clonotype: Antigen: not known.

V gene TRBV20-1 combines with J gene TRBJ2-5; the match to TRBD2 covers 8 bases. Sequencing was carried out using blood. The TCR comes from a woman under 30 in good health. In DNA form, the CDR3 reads TGCAGTGCTAGAGAAAGCGGGAGTAGTGAGACCCAGTACTTC. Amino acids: CSARESGSSETQYF.